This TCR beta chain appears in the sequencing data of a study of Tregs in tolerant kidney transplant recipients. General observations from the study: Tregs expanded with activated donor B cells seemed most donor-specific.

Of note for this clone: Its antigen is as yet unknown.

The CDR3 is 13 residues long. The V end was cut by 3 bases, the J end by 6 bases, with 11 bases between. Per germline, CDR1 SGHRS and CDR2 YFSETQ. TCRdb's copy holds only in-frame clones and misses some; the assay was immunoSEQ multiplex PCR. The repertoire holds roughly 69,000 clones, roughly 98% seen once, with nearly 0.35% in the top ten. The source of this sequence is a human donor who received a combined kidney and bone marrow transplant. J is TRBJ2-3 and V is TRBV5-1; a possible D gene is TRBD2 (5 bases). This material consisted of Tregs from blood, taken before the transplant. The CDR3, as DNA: TGCGCCAGCAGCTCCTCGGTAGCGGATACGCAGTATTTT. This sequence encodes CASSSSVADTQYF.